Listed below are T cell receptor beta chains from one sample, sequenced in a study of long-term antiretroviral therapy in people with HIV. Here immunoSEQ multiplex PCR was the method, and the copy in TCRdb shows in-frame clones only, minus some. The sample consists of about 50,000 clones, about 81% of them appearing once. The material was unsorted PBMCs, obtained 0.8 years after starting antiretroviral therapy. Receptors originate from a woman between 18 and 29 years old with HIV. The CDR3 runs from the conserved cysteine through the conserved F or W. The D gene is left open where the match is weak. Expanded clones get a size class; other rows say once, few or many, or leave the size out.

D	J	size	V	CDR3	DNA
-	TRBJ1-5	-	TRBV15	CATSRWEDSSQPQHF	TGTGCCACCAGCAGATGGGAGGATTCATCGCAGCCCCAGCATTTT
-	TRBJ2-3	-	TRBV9	CASSVGDSGTDTQYF	TGTGCCAGCAGCGTAGGGGATAGCGGCACAGATACGCAGTATTTT
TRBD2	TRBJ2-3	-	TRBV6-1	CASSEGGSRTDTQYF	TGTGCCAGCAGTGAAGGCGGGAGTAGGACAGATACGCAGTATTTT
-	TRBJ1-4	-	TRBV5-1	CASSSNGKLFF	TGCGCCAGCAGCTCGAATGGAAAACTGTTTTTT
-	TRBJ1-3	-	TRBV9	CASSPEGSSGNTIYF	TGTGCCAGCAGTCCAGAGGGGAGCTCTGGAAACACCATATATTTT
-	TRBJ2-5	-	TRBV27	CASSVQGLRETQYF	TGTGCCAGCAGTGTACAGGGTCTCCGGGAGACCCAGTACTTC
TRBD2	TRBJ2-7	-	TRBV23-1	CASSQSVKRESPTHEQYF	TGCGCCAGCAGTCAATCGGTTAAGCGGGAGTCCCCGACGCACGAGCAGTACTTC
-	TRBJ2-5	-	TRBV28	CASLGSGVWETQYF	TGTGCCAGTCTGGGAAGCGGTGTTTGGGAGACCCAGTACTTC
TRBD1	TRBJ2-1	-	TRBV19	CASRTDAGQVYNEQFF	TGTGCCAGTAGGACTGACGCGGGACAGGTCTACAATGAGCAGTTCTTC
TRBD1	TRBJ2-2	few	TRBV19	CASRERTGQLFF	TGTGCCAGTAGGGAAAGGACAGGTCAGCTGTTTTTT
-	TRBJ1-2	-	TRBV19	CASSISQGWPYGYTF	TGTGCCAGTAGTATATCACAGGGCTGGCCCTATGGCTACACCTTC
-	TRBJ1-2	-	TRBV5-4	CASSFIGGYTF	TGTGCCAGCAGTTTCATAGGGGGCTACACCTTC
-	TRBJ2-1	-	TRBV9	CASSVHTTGHSYNEQFF	TGTGCCAGCAGCGTGCACACAACAGGGCACTCCTACAATGAGCAGTTCTTC
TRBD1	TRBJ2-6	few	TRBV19	CASSRDSSSGANVLTF	TGTGCCAGTAGTCGGGACAGCAGCTCTGGGGCCAACGTCCTGACTTTC
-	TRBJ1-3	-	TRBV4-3	CASSQDVGIYSGNTIYF	TGCGCCAGCAGCCAGGACGTTGGGATCTACTCTGGAAACACCATATATTTT
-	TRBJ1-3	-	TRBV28	CASRSTDSGNTIYF	TGTGCCAGCAGGTCTACAGACTCTGGAAACACCATATATTTT
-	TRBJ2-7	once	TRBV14	CASSQANYEQYF	TGTGCCAGCAGCCAAGCCAACTACGAGCAGTACTTC
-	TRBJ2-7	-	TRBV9	CASSVDSSGRPGEQYF	TGTGCCAGCAGCGTAGATAGTTCCGGCAGACCGGGCGAGCAGTACTTC